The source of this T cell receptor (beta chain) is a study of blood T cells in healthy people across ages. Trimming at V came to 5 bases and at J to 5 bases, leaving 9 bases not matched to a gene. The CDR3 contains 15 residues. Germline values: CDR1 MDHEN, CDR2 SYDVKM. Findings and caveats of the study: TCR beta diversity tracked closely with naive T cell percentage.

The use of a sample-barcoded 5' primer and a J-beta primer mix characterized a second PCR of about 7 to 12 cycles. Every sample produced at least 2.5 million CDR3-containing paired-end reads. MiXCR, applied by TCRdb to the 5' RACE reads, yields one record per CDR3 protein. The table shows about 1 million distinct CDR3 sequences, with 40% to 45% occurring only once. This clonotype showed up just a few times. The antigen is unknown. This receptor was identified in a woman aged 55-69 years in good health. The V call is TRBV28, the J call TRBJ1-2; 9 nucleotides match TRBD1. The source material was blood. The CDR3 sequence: CASSLQGAAYYGYTF. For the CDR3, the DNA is TGTGCCAGCAGTCTACAGGGGGCGGCCTATTATGGCTACACCTTC.